Listed here are 12 T cell receptor beta chains from one sample, sequenced in a study of T cells in Graves' hyperthyroidism and ophthalmopathy. What was amplified from RNA transcripts were TCR beta CDR3 regions. The study used the HTBI primer set for a first-round RT-PCR of the TCR CDR3. TCRdb used MiXCR to reprocess the multiplex PCR reads, holding one entry per CDR3 protein. The table lists under 750,000 distinct CDR3 sequences, roughly a sixth of them singletons, with 16% in the top ten. Source material: blood. These receptor sequences come from a woman between 50 and 59 years old with Graves' hyperthyroidism that later progressed to Graves' ophthalmopathy.

This clonotype was counted between two and nine times. A much larger clone lies a single base off, so this may be a read error. The missing conserved phenylalanine or tryptophan at the end of this CDR3 makes a read error likely. The J gene is TRBJ1-1, the V gene TRBV2; D remains ambiguous. This CDR3 has 16 residues. Trimming took 6 bases from V and 4 from J, leaving 21 bases between them. Germline-derived CDR1 and CDR2 are SNHLY and FYNNEI. In nucleotides, the CDR3 is TGTGCCAGCAGGAGCGAAGAGCGGCTCTCGGGCACTGAAGCTTTCCTT. Translating it yields CASRSEERLSGTEAFL.

The gene calls are TRBV29-1 and TRBJ1-4; TRBD1 agrees at 8 bases. CDR1 and CDR2 (germline): SQVTM, ANQGSEA. The CDR3 has 13 amino acids. V shed 7 bases, J shed 7 bases, and the junction held 8 bases outside the gene matches. The CDR3 protein is CSGMTGVGEKLFF. In DNA form, the CDR3 reads TGCAGCGGTATGACAGGGGTTGGTGAAAAACTGTTTTTT.

This clonotype has just a few counts. This sequence joins TRBV6-1 and TRBJ1-1, with 10 bases identical to TRBD1. Germline V gene sequence: CDR1 MNHNS, CDR2 SASEGT. J was trimmed by 6 bases and V by 6 bases; bases with no gene match: 7. This CDR3 spans 14 amino acids. The CDR3 spells CASRRTGGRPEAFF. CDR3 nucleotide sequence: TGTGCCAGCAGGAGGACAGGGGGTAGGCCTGAAGCTTTCTTT.

This clonotype was detected only a few times. The chain recombines TRBV28 with TRBJ1-5; weak D call: TRBD1 (5 bases). The germline V and J ends were trimmed by 6 bases and 3 bases, with 15 bases remaining between them. This CDR3 comprises 15 residues. Germline V gene lookup returns CDR1 MDHEN and CDR2 SYDVKM. The CDR3 region is CASRPGTAFNQPQHF. The CDR3 DNA is TGTGCCAGCAGACCCGGGACGGCGTTCAATCAGCCCCAGCATTTT.

The rearrangement uses TRBV6-6 and TRBJ2-1, with TRBD1 identical over 9 bases. CDR1 is MNHNY and CDR2 is SVGAGI in the germline V gene (reference sequence). This CDR3 comprises 16 residues. J gave up 5 bases and V 0 bases, and 5 bases lay outside the gene matches. The CDR3 region is CASSYSGTGFHNEQFF. DNA for the CDR3: TGTGCCAGCAGTTACTCAGGGACAGGGTTCCACAATGAGCAGTTCTTC.

This chain links TRBV19 with TRBJ1-1; D perhaps matches TRBD1 (5 bases). This CDR3 has 15 amino acids. The germline CDR1 and CDR2 sequences are LNHDA and SQIVND (reference sequence). Deletions cut 4 bases from V and 1 base from J, with 13 bases between. DNA of the CDR3: TGTGCCAGTAGTAGCTCGGTCGGGGGGAACACTGAAGCTTTCTTT. It yields the protein CASSSSVGGNTEAFF.

This clonotype has at least ten counts. The rearrangement joins TRBV5-6 to TRBJ1-1, with D possibly matching TRBD1 (5 bases). V shed 0 bases and J shed 9 bases, with 9 bases lying between them. The CDR3 is 12 amino acids. The germline V gene encodes CDR1 SGHDT and CDR2 YYEEEE. The CDR3 protein is CASSLAWGQAFF. CDR3 coding DNA: TGTGCCAGCAGCTTGGCCTGGGGCCAAGCTTTCTTT. Full variable domain (outside the CDR3, taken from reference TRBV5-6 and TRBJ1-1): DAGVTQSPTHLIKTRGQQVTLRCSPKSGHDTVSWYQQALGQGPQFIFQYYEEEERQRGNFPDRFSGHQFPNYSSELNVNALLLGDSALYLCASSLAWGQAFFGQGTRLTVV.

This clonotype was observed a few times. The rearrangement links TRBV7-3 to TRBJ2-3, with D perhaps TRBD1 or TRBD2 (5 bases each). The ends were cut back, 5 bases at V and 1 base at J, with 13 bases in the middle. This CDR3 has 15 amino acids. The germline CDR1 and CDR2 sequences are SGHTA and FQGTGA. The CDR3 region is CASSRLGDGTDTQYF. CDR3 bases: TGTGCCAGCAGCCGACTGGGGGACGGCACAGATACGCAGTATTTT.

This clonotype has more than one count but fewer than ten. The rearrangement links TRBV29-1 to TRBJ1-1; D might be TRBD1 (6 bases). Trimming took off 3 bases at V and 0 bases at J, with 8 bases between the two ends. CDR3 length: 13 residues. Looked up from germline, CDR1 is SQVTM and CDR2 is ANQGSEA. The CDR3 here is CSVESGVNTEAFF. CDR3 bases: TGCAGCGTTGAGTCAGGGGTGAACACTGAAGCTTTCTTT.

V is TRBV10-3 and J is TRBJ1-3; D is unresolved. Per germline, CDR1 ENHRY and CDR2 SYGVKD. The CDR3 covers 15 residues. The V and J ends lost 2 bases and 0 bases respectively, with 8 bases between them. The CDR3, as DNA: TGTGCCATCAGTGAGCGAGGGAGCTCTGGAAACACCATATATTTT. Translating it yields CAISERGSSGNTIYF.

This clonotype was picked up many times. CDR3 sequence: CASSSTPKDEQYF. The CDR3 bases are TGCGCCAGCAGCTCAACCCCGAAGGACGAGCAGTACTTC. The genes are TRBV5-1 and TRBJ2-7; D is unclear. Looked up from germline, CDR1 is SGHRS and CDR2 is YFSETQ. V shed 3 bases and J shed 5 bases, with 12 bases lying between them. CDR3 length: 13 amino acids.

The CDR3 bases are TGCAGTCTGTCACAGCGCGCAGATACGCAGTATTTT. Amino acid sequence: CSLSQRADTQYF. The V call is TRBV20-1, the J call TRBJ2-3; no definite D call. CDR3 size: 12 residues. V lost 8 bases to trimming and J lost 4 bases, with 13 bases between them. CDR1 and CDR2 from the germline V gene are DFQATT and SNEGSKA (reference sequence).